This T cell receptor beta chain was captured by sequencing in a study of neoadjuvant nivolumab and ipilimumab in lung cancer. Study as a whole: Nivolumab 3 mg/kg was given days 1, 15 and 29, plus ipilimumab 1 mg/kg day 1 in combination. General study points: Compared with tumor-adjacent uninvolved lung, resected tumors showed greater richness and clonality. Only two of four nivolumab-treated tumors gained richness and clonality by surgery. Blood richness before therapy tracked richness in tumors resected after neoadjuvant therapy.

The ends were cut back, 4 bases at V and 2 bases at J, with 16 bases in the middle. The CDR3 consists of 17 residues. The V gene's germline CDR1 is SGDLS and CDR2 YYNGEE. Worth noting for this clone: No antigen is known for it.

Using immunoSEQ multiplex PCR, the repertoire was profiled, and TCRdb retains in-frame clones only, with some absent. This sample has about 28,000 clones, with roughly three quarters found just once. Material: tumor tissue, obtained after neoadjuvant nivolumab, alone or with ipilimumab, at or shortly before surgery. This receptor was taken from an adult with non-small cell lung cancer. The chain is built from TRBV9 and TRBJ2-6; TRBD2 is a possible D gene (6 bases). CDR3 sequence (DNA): TGTGCCAGCAGCCCTAGGGTAGGAGGGGCTGGGGCCAACGTCCTGACTTTC. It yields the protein CASSPRVGGAGANVLTF. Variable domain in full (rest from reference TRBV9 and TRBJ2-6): DSGVTQTPKHLITATGQRVTLRCSPRSGDLSVYWYQQSLDQGLQFLIQYYNGEERAKGNILERFSAQQFPDLHSELNLSSLELGDSALYFCASSPRVGGAGANVLTFGAGSRLTVL.